This T cell receptor beta chain was recorded in a study of blood T cell repertoires in COVID-19. Study-level background: There were acute and convalescent COVID-19 samples, and they came from the United States, Italy and Spain.

Adults between roughly 18 and 95 years of age took part from under 30 US areas. The study assigned cohorts using participant-reported clinical history. Authors' methods: From reference gene primer amplification, estimates of nucleated cell counts were derived. Some clones are missing from TCRdb's copy, which holds only in-frame ones; the method was immunoSEQ multiplex PCR. Clonal size and the V and J genes are those of that table, whereas D and trimming came from the DNA. The top ten hold 3.6% of the sample, which has 260,000 or so clones, under 90% seen once. The specimen was PBMCs or T cells enriched from blood (not recorded which). The clonotype was recovered from a woman aged 40 to 50 who had been exposed to COVID-19.

CDR3 region: CASSPQAIDTQYF. The CDR3 region has the DNA TGTGCCAGCAGCCCCCAGGCCATTGATACGCAGTATTTT. V usage is TRBV3-1 (or the pseudogene TRBV3-2) and J usage is TRBJ2-3, with D uncertain. Trimming removed 4 bases from V and 6 bases from J, with 11 bases in between. The germline V gene encodes CDR1 LGHDT and CDR2 YNNKEL (reference sequence). The CDR3 has 13 residues.